This T cell receptor beta chain was sequenced for a study of T-cell reconstitution after alpha-beta-depleted transplantation in children. The ends were cut back, 6 bases at V and 4 bases at J, with 13 bases in the middle. The germline V gene has CDR1 DFQATT and CDR2 SNEGSKA (reference sequence). CDR3 length: 12 residues. Overall study results and limits: Several hundred expanded graft clones reportedly were the source of alpha-beta T cells about two months after transplant. Elevated TCRbeta diversity at day 60 was traced, in some patients, to surviving recipient T cells and thymic progenitors. Among T cells one year after transplant, newly produced cells accounted for most counts and diversity.

There are many counts of this clonotype. Its antigen is not known. Unique molecular identifiers were incorporated into the prepared TCRbeta library. TCRdb analysed the PCR reads with MiXCR anew, one entry per CDR3 protein. The repertoire includes 780,000 or so distinct CDR3 sequences, around 17% of them detected once, and about 4.6% sits in the top ten. The sample here was PBMCs, mostly from graft donor cells, taken 360 days after TCRalphabeta/CD19-depleted stem cell transplant. The chain uses TRBV20-1 and TRBJ2-7; D remains ambiguous. The origin of this receptor is a male patient younger than 18 who had a stem cell transplant for acute lymphoblastic leukemia, so the T cells may come from the graft donor. CDR3 nucleotide sequence: TGCAGTGCCCCCGGACCTATTTACGAGCAGTACTTC. Translated, it gives CSAPGPIYEQYF.